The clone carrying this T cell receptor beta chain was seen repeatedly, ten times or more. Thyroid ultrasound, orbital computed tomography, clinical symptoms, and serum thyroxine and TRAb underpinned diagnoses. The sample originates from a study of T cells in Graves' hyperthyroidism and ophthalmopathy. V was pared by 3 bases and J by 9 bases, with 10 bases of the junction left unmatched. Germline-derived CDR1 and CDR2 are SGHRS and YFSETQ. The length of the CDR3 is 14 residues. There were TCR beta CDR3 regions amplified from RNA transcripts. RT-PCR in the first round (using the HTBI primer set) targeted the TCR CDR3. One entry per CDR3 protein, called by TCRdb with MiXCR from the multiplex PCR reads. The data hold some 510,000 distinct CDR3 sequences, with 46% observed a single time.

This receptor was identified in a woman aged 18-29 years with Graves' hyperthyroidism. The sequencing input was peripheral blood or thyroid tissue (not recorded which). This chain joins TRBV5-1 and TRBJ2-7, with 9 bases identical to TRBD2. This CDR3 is CASSSQTREGLQYF. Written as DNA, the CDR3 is TGCGCCAGCAGCTCCCAGACGCGGGAGGGCCTGCAGTACTTC.